The rows below give T cell receptor beta chains drawn from one sample of a study of blood T cell repertoires in COVID-19. Some clones are missing from TCRdb's copy, which holds only in-frame ones; the method was immunoSEQ multiplex PCR. The sample contains 200,000 to 250,000 clones, 84% of which appear only once. Input material: peripheral blood. Every receptor here comes from a man younger than 45 with active or convalescent COVID-19. Each CDR3 is given with its conserved first and last residue. The D gene is left open where the match is weak. Clone size is stated in some rows and not others, as once, few, many or a class when expanded.

clone_size,d_call,v_call,j_call,cdr3_aa,cdr3_nt
few,TRBD2,TRBV27,TRBJ2-7,CASSSQGTSSYEQYF,TGTGCCAGCAGTTCACAAGGGACTAGCTCCTACGAGCAGTACTTC
.,.,TRBV7-2,TRBJ1-6,CASSLGLRHNNSPLHF,TGTGCCAGCAGCTTAGGTCTGAGACATAATAATTCACCCCTCCACTTT
.,TRBD1,TRBV6-1,TRBJ2-3,CASSEIGTGGTYTQYF,TGTGCCAGCAGTGAAATAGGGACAGGGGGCACATATACGCAGTATTTT
.,TRBD2,TRBV5-1,TRBJ2-7,CASSLSVGAGAYEQYF,TGCGCCAGCAGCTTGAGCGTCGGGGCGGGGGCCTACGAGCAGTACTTC
.,.,TRBV11-2,TRBJ2-2,CASSFNRNTGELFF,TGTGCCAGCAGCTTTAATAGGAACACCGGGGAGCTGTTTTTT
.,TRBD2,TRBV7-9,TRBJ2-3,CASSSGLAGIDTQYF,TGTGCCAGCAGCTCGGGACTAGCGGGGATAGATACGCAGTATTTT
.,TRBD1,TRBV6-5,TRBJ2-7,CASSYRTGGEQYF,TGTGCCAGCAGTTACCGGACAGGGGGTGAGCAGTACTTC
.,TRBD2,TRBV27,TRBJ2-5,CASSLSGGGPETQYF,TGTGCCAGCAGTTTATCGGGCGGGGGGCCAGAGACCCAGTACTTC
.,TRBD1,TRBV7-2,TRBJ2-7,CASSFRQGAGEQYF,TGTGCCAGCAGCTTTCGACAGGGGGCGGGAGAGCAGTACTTC
once,.,TRBV5-6,TRBJ1-1,CASSLSPDTMNTEAFF,TGTGCCAGCAGCTTGTCCCCGGACACAATGAACACTGAAGCTTTCTTT
.,.,TRBV7-9,TRBJ2-1,CASSLLASKDNEQFF,TGTGCCAGCAGCTTATTGGCTAGTAAGGACAATGAGCAGTTCTTC
.,.,TRBV5-1,TRBJ2-1,CASSMLSVSYNEQFF,TGCGCCAGCAGCATGTTATCCGTCTCCTACAATGAGCAGTTCTTC
.,.,TRBV11-2,TRBJ1-2,CASSLNQGRDGYTF,TGTGCCAGCAGCTTAAACCAGGGTAGAGATGGCTACACCTTC
.,.,TRBV29-1,TRBJ2-2,CSVESSNTGELFF,TGCAGCGTTGAAAGCTCGAACACCGGGGAGCTGTTTTTT
.,TRBD1,TRBV7-9,TRBJ1-5,CASSGGDSRHHQPQHF,TGTGCCAGCAGCGGAGGGGACAGCCGGCACCATCAGCCCCAGCATTTT
few,TRBD1,TRBV7-8,TRBJ2-3,CASSQGLRGSTDTQYF,TGTGCCAGCAGCCAAGGGCTCAGGGGGAGCACAGATACGCAGTATTTT
.,TRBD2,TRBV2,TRBJ2-7,CASRTIRVAGDPVTSYEQYF,TGTGCCAGCAGGACTATAAGGGTAGCGGGAGACCCGGTCACCTCCTACGAGCAGTACTTC
.,.,TRBV7-3,TRBJ2-3,CASSLTLPSAQYF,TGTGCCAGCAGCTTAACTTTGCCTAGCGCGCAGTATTTT
.,TRBD1,TRBV28,TRBJ1-5,CASRRPTGKGQPQHF,TGTGCCAGCAGGCGACCGACAGGGAAGGGTCAGCCCCAGCATTTT
.,.,TRBV4-1,TRBJ1-5,CASSQVYRDNQPQHF,TGCGCCAGCAGCCAAGTTTACAGGGATAATCAGCCCCAGCATTTT
.,TRBD1,TRBV5-6,TRBJ1-1,CASSFLTGVNTEAFF,TGTGCCAGCAGCTTCCTCACAGGGGTGAACACTGAAGCTTTCTTT
.,.,TRBV2,TRBJ2-5,CASSDFLREPQETQYF,TGTGCCAGCAGTGATTTCCTCCGGGAGCCGCAAGAGACCCAGTACTTC
.,TRBD2,TRBV7-2,TRBJ2-1,CASSLDGASGGTQQFF,TGTGCCAGCAGCTTAGACGGGGCTAGCGGGGGGACGCAGCAGTTCTTC
once,TRBD2,TRBV5-4,TRBJ2-3,CASSLGGLAGWSYTDTQYF,TGTGCCAGCAGCTTGGGTGGACTAGCGGGATGGTCCTATACAGATACGCAGTATTTT
once,TRBD2,TRBV27,TRBJ2-3,CASSLSGGVRTDTQYF,TGTGCCAGCAGTTTGTCGGGGGGGGTCCGCACAGATACGCAGTATTTT
few,TRBD1,TRBV7-9,TRBJ2-7,CASSSAGTGVDEQYF,TGTGCCAGCAGCTCGGCCGGGACAGGGGTCGACGAGCAGTACTTC
.,.,TRBV11-2,TRBJ2-7,CASSLTQRSSYEQYF,TGTGCCAGCAGCTTAACCCAGCGGAGCTCCTACGAGCAGTACTTC
.,.,TRBV5-6,TRBJ1-1,CASSLFGQGWSLVAEAFF,TGTGCCAGCAGCTTGTTTGGGCAGGGATGGTCCCTCGTAGCTGAAGCTTTCTTT
few,.,TRBV5-4,TRBJ1-4,CASSRGATNEKLFF,TGTGCCAGCAGCCGGGGGGCTACTAATGAAAAACTGTTTTTT
.,TRBD1,TRBV7-2,TRBJ1-1,CASSPNPGTGGADTEAFF,TGTGCCAGCAGCCCCAATCCCGGGACAGGGGGCGCGGACACTGAAGCTTTCTTT
few,.,TRBV6-1,TRBJ1-5,CASSDVGGPSNQPQHF,TGTGCCAGCAGTGACGTCGGAGGTCCCAGCAATCAGCCCCAGCATTTT
.,.,TRBV24-1,TRBJ2-5,CATSDFPTGRETQYF,TGTGCCACCAGTGATTTCCCGACAGGACGGGAGACCCAGTACTTC
.,TRBD1,TRBV19,TRBJ1-5,CASSDRQGTGQPQHF,TGTGCCAGTAGTGATCGACAGGGAACCGGTCAGCCCCAGCATTTT
.,.,TRBV9,TRBJ1-3,CASSVVSSGNTIYF,TGTGCCAGCAGCGTAGTGAGCTCTGGAAACACCATATATTTT
.,.,TRBV9,TRBJ2-1,CASRFEGGYDNEQFF,TGTGCCAGCAGATTCGAGGGCGGATATGACAATGAGCAGTTCTTC
.,.,TRBV4-3,TRBJ2-2,CASSQTGFGELFF,TGCGCCAGCAGCCAAACAGGGTTTGGGGAGCTGTTTTTT
.,.,TRBV19,TRBJ1-1,CASSRRGASTEAFF,TGTGCCAGTAGTCGGCGGGGGGCAAGCACTGAAGCTTTCTTT
.,.,TRBV18,TRBJ2-3,CASSRLGGDTQYF,TGTGCCAGCTCACGGCTAGGTGGAGATACGCAGTATTTT
.,.,TRBV9,TRBJ2-2,CASSTRTESNTGELFF,TGTGCCAGCAGCACCCGGACAGAATCGAACACCGGGGAGCTGTTTTTT
.,.,TRBV6-1,TRBJ1-5,CASSESPSYNQPQHF,TGTGCCAGCAGTGAAAGCCCGTCGTATAATCAGCCCCAGCATTTT
.,TRBD2,TRBV6-2/TRBV6-3,TRBJ2-1,CASSYSERREDYNEQFF,TGTGCCAGCAGTTACTCGGAGCGGCGGGAGGACTACAATGAGCAGTTCTTC
.,TRBD1,TRBV28,TRBJ1-4,CASSPDREVVEKLFF,TGTGCCAGCAGCCCGGACAGGGAAGTGGTTGAAAAACTGTTTTTT
.,.,TRBV5-1,TRBJ1-1,CASSLASTLRNTEAFF,TGCGCCAGCAGCTTGGCTTCCACCCTGAGAAACACTGAAGCTTTCTTT
few,.,TRBV12-3/TRBV12-4,TRBJ1-1,CASSLGGAEAFF,TGTGCCAGCAGTTTAGGGGGCGCTGAAGCTTTCTTT
.,TRBD2,TRBV11-1,TRBJ2-5,CASSRESGTQETQYF,TGTGCCAGCAGCCGTGAGAGCGGGACTCAAGAGACCCAGTACTTC
many,.,TRBV5-1,TRBJ2-3,CASSTDTGSMRNTQYF,TGCGCCAGCAGCACAGATACAGGGTCTATGCGAAATACGCAGTATTTT
.,.,TRBV13,TRBJ2-1,CASSLGMGAIDNEQFF,TGTGCCAGCAGCTTAGGCATGGGGGCGATCGACAATGAGCAGTTCTTC
.,TRBD1,TRBV7-2,TRBJ1-1,CASSSEGTVNTEAFF,TGTGCCAGCAGCTCCGAAGGGACAGTGAACACTGAAGCTTTCTTT
.,TRBD1,TRBV5-1,TRBJ1-3,CASSGRGQGSGNTIYF,TGCGCCAGCAGCGGGAGGGGACAGGGATCTGGAAACACCATATATTTT
many,.,TRBV4-3,TRBJ2-1,CASSQDSLSPYNEQFF,TGCGCCAGCAGCCAAGATTCCCTTAGTCCCTACAATGAGCAGTTCTTC
.,.,TRBV23-1,TRBJ1-1,CASSQPDNEAFF,TGCGCCAGCAGTCAACCCGACAATGAAGCTTTCTTT
.,.,TRBV6-1,TRBJ1-5,CASSDHRNNQPQHF,TGTGCCAGCAGTGATCACAGGAACAATCAGCCCCAGCATTTT
few,TRBD1,TRBV12-3/TRBV12-4,TRBJ2-3,CASRGQGTDTQYF,TGTGCCAGCAGGGGACAGGGCACAGATACGCAGTATTTT
.,.,TRBV7-8,TRBJ2-3,CASSDYNGLATDTQYF,TGTGCCAGCAGCGACTACAACGGACTGGCCACAGATACGCAGTATTTT
.,.,TRBV21-1,TRBJ1-5,CARGGQGFNQPQHF,TGTGCCAGGGGGGGACAGGGGTTCAATCAGCCCCAGCATTTT
.,.,TRBV7-2,TRBJ2-3,CASKSLGGKTDTQYF,TGTGCCAGCAAATCCCTTGGAGGGAAGACAGATACGCAGTATTTT
.,.,TRBV6-6,TRBJ1-3,CASSPRPGLNSGNTIYF,TGTGCCAGCAGTCCTCGACCGGGACTTAACTCTGGAAACACCATATATTTT
.,.,TRBV18,TRBJ2-3,CASSQIGSTDTQYF,TGTGCCAGCTCACAAATCGGGAGTACAGATACGCAGTATTTT
.,TRBD2,TRBV7-2,TRBJ2-2,CASSAGLAGGTGELFF,TGTGCCAGCAGCGCCGGACTAGCGGGGGGTACCGGGGAGCTGTTTTTT